This is a list of T cell receptor beta chains from one sample in a study of blood T cells in healthy people across ages. TCRdb reprocessed the 5' RACE reads via MiXCR and lists one record per CDR3 protein. Among some 1.4 million distinct CDR3 sequences listed, around 42% were seen once. The sample comprised blood. The receptors shown here come from a woman between 18 and 29 years old in good health. The CDR3 runs from the conserved cysteine through the conserved F or W. The D gene is left open where the match is weak. A row's size may be missing; if present it is once, few, many or a size class.

TRBJ2-5 | TRBV5-1 | TRBD2 | few | CASSLGLAGREGETQYF | TGCGCCAGCAGCTTGGGACTAGCGGGGAGAGAAGGAGAGACCCAGTACTTC
TRBJ2-1 | TRBV30 | TRBD2 | . | CAWSAESGGNEQFF | TGTGCCTGGAGTGCCGAATCGGGGGGGAATGAGCAGTTCTTC
TRBJ1-2 | TRBV5-1 | . | . | CASSADTPLYGYTF | TGCGCCAGCAGCGCGGACACCCCGCTCTATGGCTACACCTTC
TRBJ2-7 | TRBV5-1 | TRBD1 | once | CASSYHGTGAASSYNEQYF | TGCGCCAGCAGCTACCACGGGACAGGGGCTGCGAGCTCCTACAATGAGCAGTACTTC
TRBJ2-1 | TRBV9 | . | . | CASSVGFNNEQFF | TGTGCCAGCAGCGTAGGCTTTAACAATGAGCAGTTCTTC
TRBJ2-1 | TRBV7-8 | TRBD2 | . | CASSHRLAGGLDEQFF | TGTGCCAGCAGCCACAGACTAGCGGGGGGGTTGGATGAGCAGTTCTTC
TRBJ2-3 | TRBV10-3 | . | . | CAISDPNRQGLKFTSPSTDTQYF | TGTGCCATCAGTGACCCGAATCGACAGGGTTTAAAATTCACTAGCCCTAGCACAGATACGCAGTATTTT
TRBJ2-5 | TRBV4-2 | . | . | CASSQDRGVNYEKYF | TGTGCCAGCAGCCAAGATCGAGGGGTAAACTACGAGAAGTACTTC
TRBJ2-2 | TRBV4-1 | TRBD1 | few | CASRQGTSNTGELFF | TGCGCCAGCAGACAGGGGACATCGAACACCGGGGAGCTGTTTTTT
TRBJ1-2 | TRBV6-5 | . | many | CASSYSSGNYGYTF | TGTGCCAGCAGTTACTCTTCGGGGAACTATGGCTACACCTTC
TRBJ2-3 | TRBV5-1 | TRBD1 | few | CASSLDRGDTDTQYF | TGCGCCAGCAGCCTGGACAGGGGAGACACAGATACGCAGTATTTT
TRBJ2-1 | TRBV20-1 | TRBD2 | . | CSARVSLAGINEQFF | TGCAGTGCTAGAGTGTCGCTAGCGGGAATCAATGAGCAGTTCTTC
TRBJ2-1 | TRBV20-1 | TRBD1 | few | CSASDRATRSYNEQFF | TGCAGTGCTAGTGACAGGGCCACAAGGTCCTACAATGAGCAGTTCTTC
TRBJ2-1 | TRBV28 | . | . | CASGPERGQFF | TGTGCCAGCGGGCCCGAAAGAGGGCAGTTCTTC
TRBJ2-1 | TRBV20-1 | . | . | CSAREGSSNYNEQFF | TGCAGTGCTAGGGAGGGTAGCAGCAACTACAATGAGCAGTTCTTC
TRBJ2-5 | TRBV28 | . | few | CASTNTGKETQYF | TGTGCCAGCACCAACACAGGGAAAGAGACCCAGTACTTC
TRBJ2-7 | TRBV15 | . | . | CATSSSGYDSYEQYF | TGTGCCACCAGCAGTTCAGGGTATGACTCCTACGAGCAGTACTTC
TRBJ2-1 | TRBV7-8 | TRBD2 | few | CASSLGTSGSLGEQFF | TGTGCCAGCAGCTTAGGGACTAGCGGGAGCCTGGGTGAGCAGTTCTTC
TRBJ2-7 | TRBV6-5 | . | . | CASSYSSDTTRYEQYF | TGTGCCAGCAGTTACTCGTCAGATACGACTAGGTACGAGCAGTACTTC
TRBJ2-1 | TRBV2 | TRBD2 | . | CASQLAGGGYNEQFF | TGTGCCAGCCAACTAGCGGGAGGTGGATACAATGAGCAGTTCTTC
TRBJ2-1 | TRBV29-1 | . | . | CSVGQGGYNEQFF | TGCAGCGTTGGCCAGGGGGGGTACAATGAGCAGTTCTTC
TRBJ2-5 | TRBV7-3 | TRBD2 | few | CASSPSGGAVETQYF | TGTGCCAGCAGCCCGAGCGGGGGGGCGGTTGAGACCCAGTACTTC
TRBJ2-3 | TRBV9 | TRBD2 | . | CASSVQAGGHVDTQYF | TGTGCCAGCAGCGTCCAAGCGGGGGGGCATGTAGATACGCAGTATTTT
TRBJ2-1 | TRBV3-1 | TRBD1 | . | CASIRGHEQFF | TGTGCCAGCATAAGGGGGCATGAGCAGTTCTTC
TRBJ2-5 | TRBV25-1 | TRBD1 | once | CATRDRANNEQYF | TGTGCCACCCGGGACAGGGCAAACAATGAGCAGTACTTC
TRBJ2-3 | TRBV25-1 | TRBD1 | . | CASSVGQGADTQYF | TGTGCCAGCAGTGTCGGACAGGGGGCGGATACGCAGTATTTT
TRBJ2-7 | TRBV5-1 | . | . | CASGLAGSEQYF | TGCGCCAGCGGGCTAGCTGGCTCCGAGCAGTACTTC
TRBJ2-1 | TRBV29-1 | TRBD2 | . | CSVLGTSGGYNEQFF | TGCAGCGTTCTCGGGACTAGCGGGGGTTACAATGAGCAGTTCTTC
TRBJ2-7 | TRBV5-1 | . | once | CASSLRAEGSSYEQYF | TGCGCCAGCAGCTTGAGGGCGGAAGGGAGCTCCTACGAGCAGTACTTC
TRBJ1-5 | TRBV3-1 | TRBD1 | . | CASSQEMGQGQHF | TGTGCCAGCAGCCAAGAGATGGGACAGGGGCAGCATTTT
TRBJ1-5 | TRBV12-3/TRBV12-4 | . | . | CASSPFLDRGRGNQPQHF | TGTGCCAGCAGCCCTTTTCTTGACAGAGGCCGCGGCAATCAGCCCCAGCATTTT
TRBJ2-7 | TRBV12-3/TRBV12-4 | TRBD1 | . | CASRGDSPYEQYF | TGTGCCAGCAGGGGGGACAGTCCCTACGAGCAGTACTTC
TRBJ2-3 | TRBV7-2 | TRBD2 | . | CASSSRLAGETDTQYF | TGTGCCAGCAGCTCCAGACTAGCGGGAGAGACAGATACGCAGTATTTT
TRBJ1-4 | TRBV5-6 | . | . | CASSLAPGTNEKLFF | TGTGCCAGCAGCTTGGCCCCAGGGACCAATGAAAAACTGTTTTTT
TRBJ2-3 | TRBV6-5 | TRBD2 | . | CASRDSLAGGLTDTQYF | TGTGCCAGCAGGGACTCACTAGCGGGGGGGCTCACAGATACGCAGTATTTT
TRBJ2-3 | TRBV4-2 | TRBD2 | few | CASSQPRSGSGSSDTQYF | TGTGCCAGCAGCCAACCCAGATCCGGTAGCGGGAGTTCAGATACGCAGTATTTT
TRBJ2-1 | TRBV7-9 | . | many | CASSLAANEQFF | TGTGCCAGCAGCTTAGCTGCCAATGAGCAGTTCTTC
TRBJ2-3 | TRBV3-1 | TRBD2 | . | CASSRLPGLDSTDTQYF | TGTGCCAGCAGCCGCCTGCCGGGACTAGACAGCACAGATACGCAGTATTTT
TRBJ2-7 | TRBV5-1 | TRBD2 | . | CASSQSLAGGSYNEQYF | TGCGCCAGCAGCCAGTCACTAGCGGGGGGCTCCTACAATGAGCAGTACTTC
TRBJ1-1 | TRBV10-3 | . | . | CAISEMPLANTEAFF | TGTGCCATCAGTGAGATGCCCCTTGCGAACACTGAAGCTTTCTTT
TRBJ2-7 | TRBV12-3/TRBV12-4 | . | . | CASSFLGPLRNEQYF | TGTGCCAGCAGTTTTTTGGGACCTCTGAGGAATGAGCAGTACTTC
TRBJ2-5 | TRBV9 | TRBD1 | . | CASSLTDRVETQYF | TGTGCCAGCAGCCTAACGGACAGGGTGGAGACCCAGTACTTC
TRBJ2-3 | TRBV30 | . | many | CAWSDRLASLDTQYF | TGTGCCTGGAGTGACCGGCTAGCCTCCTTAGATACGCAGTATTTT
TRBJ2-5 | TRBV5-1 | TRBD2 | . | CASSLMSGGGETQYF | TGCGCCAGCAGCTTGATGTCGGGAGGAGGGGAGACCCAGTACTTC
TRBJ2-2 | TRBV27 | TRBD1 | few | CASSLRGRGTGELFF | TGTGCCAGCAGTTTGAGGGGGCGAGGGACCGGGGAGCTGTTTTTT
TRBJ2-5 | TRBV12-3/TRBV12-4 | TRBD2 | few | CASSQTSGGFETQYF | TGTGCCAGCAGTCAGACTAGCGGGGGTTTCGAGACCCAGTACTTC
TRBJ2-1 | TRBV7-2 | TRBD2 | few | CASRSSGGVYNEQFF | TGTGCCAGCAGGTCTAGCGGGGGGGTCTACAATGAGCAGTTCTTC
TRBJ2-3 | TRBV7-2 | . | . | CASSMETGIGQYF | TGTGCCAGCAGCATGGAGACAGGTATTGGGCAGTATTTT
TRBJ2-5 | TRBV5-1 | TRBD2 | . | CASKMGGGTQETQYF | TGCGCCAGCAAGATGGGGGGGGGGACGCAAGAGACCCAGTACTTC
TRBJ2-3 | TRBV7-2 | . | . | CASTLSIISDTQYF | TGTGCCAGCACCTTGTCCATAATTTCAGATACGCAGTATTTT
TRBJ2-3 | TRBV20-1 | . | . | CSARDTRGSSTDTQYF | TGCAGTGCTAGAGATACTAGAGGATCTAGCACAGATACGCAGTATTTT
TRBJ2-4 | TRBV20-1 | . | . | CSARDLQAKNIQYF | TGCAGTGCTAGGGACCTGCAAGCCAAAAACATTCAGTACTTC